The TCR beta chain under discussion was sequenced for a study of blood T cell repertoires in COVID-19. Across the study: Acute and convalescent COVID-19 specimens originated in the United States, Italy and Spain. The analysed material was cDNA or gDNA that came from T cells, B-cell-depleted T cells, or PBMCs.

CDR3 length: 16 amino acids. Germline V CDR1 and CDR2: LGHNA, YNFKEQ. The trim removed 6 bases at V and 0 bases at J, leaving 11 bases unmatched. The authors' processing: Researchers report that nucleated cell counts were estimated from reference gene primer amplification. Measured with immunoSEQ multiplex PCR; TCRdb has only the in-frame clones, and not every one. V and J calls and clone size are copied from that table; D and trimming were computed from the DNA. The data contain roughly 100,000 clones, roughly 87% of them seen just once; the ten biggest clones take up more than 5%. The chain has TRBV4-2 and TRBJ2-7, with 7 bases fitting TRBD1. Sequencing was performed on peripheral blood. The receptor comes from a human donor in a cohort sampled during active COVID-19. The chain's CDR3 is CASSTTGPGSSYEQYF. CDR3 sequence (DNA): TGTGCCAGCAGTACGACAGGGCCGGGTTCCTCCTACGAGCAGTACTTC.